Below, 19 T cell receptor beta chains from the same sample are listed, as sequenced in a study of T cell changes during pregnancy in multiple sclerosis. The data were produced by immunoSEQ multiplex PCR, yet TCRdb's version contains in-frame clones alone and is incomplete. The sample consists of 35,000 to 40,000 clones, 85% to 90% of them appearing once. The sample in question was CD8+ T cells from peripheral blood mononuclear cells, obtained in the third trimester of pregnancy. Source of these receptors: a female donor with multiple sclerosis, enrolled in a pregnancy study.

The chain is built from TRBV5-1 and TRBJ2-3; tentative D call: TRBD1 (8 bases). CDR3 length: 16 amino acids. Germline V lookup: CDR1 SGHRS, CDR2 YFSETQ. The germline V and J ends were trimmed by 1 base and 1 base, with 13 bases remaining between them. DNA of the CDR3: TGCGCCAGCAGCTTGTACACAGGGGGGGGCACAGATACGCAGTATTTT. Protein sequence: CASSLYTGGGTDTQYF.

The V gene is TRBV29-1, the J gene TRBJ2-3; D is unresolved. The CDR3 is 13 residues long. V was pared by 4 bases and J by 4 bases, with 12 bases between. The germline V gene encodes CDR1 SQVTM and CDR2 ANQGSEA. In nucleotides, the CDR3 is TGCAGCGTTGCCCCGGAGAGGTCAGATACGCAGTATTTT. This encodes CSVAPERSDTQYF.

The rearrangement joins TRBV4-1 to TRBJ1-5; 8 bases match TRBD1. The ends lost 3 bases at V and 6 bases at J; junction bases unmatched: 13. The CDR3 contains 17 residues. Germline-derived CDR1 and CDR2 are MGHRA and YSYEKL. The CDR3: CASSHLPETGTGQPQHF. The DNA for the CDR3 is TGCGCCAGCAGCCACCTCCCGGAGACAGGGACAGGTCAGCCCCAGCATTTT.

V gene TRBV4-1 combines with J gene TRBJ2-1; 7 bases match TRBD1. Germline V gene sequence: CDR1 MGHRA, CDR2 YSYEKL. The CDR3 has 16 residues. After removal of 1 base from V and 5 bases from J, the junction contained 8 bases not matched to a gene. The chain's CDR3 is CASSQAAVGGNNEQFF. CDR3 coding DNA: TGCGCCAGCAGCCAAGCGGCCGTAGGGGGCAACAATGAGCAGTTCTTC.

This clone was observed once. The chain recombines TRBV29-1 with TRBJ2-3; 9 nucleotides align to TRBD1. V lost 4 bases to trimming and J lost 7 bases; unmatched junction nucleotides: 3. Germline V gene sequence: CDR1 SQVTM, CDR2 ANQGSEA. The CDR3 runs to 12 residues. CDR3 region: CSVVGQGNTQYF. For the CDR3, the DNA is TGCAGCGTTGTGGGACAGGGAAATACGCAGTATTTT.

The chain recombines TRBV25-1 with TRBJ2-1; the match to TRBD1 covers 8 bases. J gave up 7 bases and V 6 bases, and 5 bases lay outside the gene matches. Germline assignment: CDR1 MGHDK and CDR2 SYGVNS. CDR3 length: 13 residues. CDR3 sequence reads: CASSWTGNNEQFF. CDR3 nucleotide sequence: TGTGCCAGCAGCTGGACAGGGAATAATGAGCAGTTCTTC. Drawing the rest from reference TRBV25-1 and TRBJ2-1, the complete variable domain is EADIYQTPRYLVIGTGKKITLECSQTMGHDKMYWYQQDPGMELHLIHYSYGVNSTEKGDLSSESTVSRIRTEHFPLTLESARPSHTSQYLCASSWTGNNEQFFGPGTRLTVL.

As for this clone: The sample carries other DNA sequences with the same CDR3. The chain links TRBV9 to TRBJ1-3, with D possibly being TRBD1 (5 bases). Trimming left V 0 bases short and J 3 bases short, with 10 bases between. The CDR3 consists of 15 residues. Germline V gives CDR1 SGDLS, CDR2 YYNGEE. As DNA, the CDR3 is TGTGCCAGCAGCGTAGGTGGGGGGAGTGGAAACACCATATATTTT. Translation gives CASSVGGGSGNTIYF.

The chain carries TRBV7-9 and TRBJ2-1; 7 bases are shared with TRBD1. CDR1 and CDR2 (germline): SEHNR, FQNEAQ (reference sequence). J lost 5 bases, V lost 5 bases, and 15 bases had no gene match. The CDR3 totals 17 residues. The CDR3 protein is CASSPPRDSYENNEQFF. CDR3 bases: TGTGCCAGCAGCCCTCCTAGGGACAGCTACGAGAACAATGAGCAGTTCTTC.

V usage is TRBV18 and J usage is TRBJ2-7; a possible D gene is TRBD2 (5 bases). The CDR3 contains 13 residues. Germline CDR1 is KGHSH and CDR2 is LQKENI. Trimming pared 8 bases from V and 6 bases from J, leaving 17 bases between. CDR3 amino acids: CASRSQARGEQYF. CDR3 DNA sequence: TGTGCCAGCCGGAGTCAGGCACGGGGCGAGCAGTACTTC.

This sequence joins TRBV10-1 and TRBJ2-7; 8 positions agree with TRBD1. The CDR3 loop spans 15 amino acids. V lost 0 bases to trimming and J lost 3 bases; unmatched junction nucleotides: 4. Germline CDR1 WNHNN, CDR2 SYGVQD (reference sequence). CDR3 loop: CASSESTGQDYEQYF. The CDR3 DNA is TGCGCCAGCAGTGAGTCGACGGGACAGGACTACGAGCAGTACTTC.

This chain joins TRBV19 and TRBJ2-3, with 7 nucleotides matching TRBD1. The V segment lost 5 bases and the J segment 2 bases; nucleotides outside the gene matches: 7. The germline V gene encodes CDR1 LNHDA and CDR2 SQIVND (reference sequence). This CDR3 spans 15 amino acids. CDR3 sequence (DNA): TGTGCCAGTAGTCCCAACAGGGGCTTCACAGATACGCAGTATTTT. Amino acids: CASSPNRGFTDTQYF.

For the CDR3, the DNA is TGTGCCAGCAGCCAGGGACTCCAAGAGACCCAGTACTTC. Translating gives CASSQGLQETQYF. The V gene is TRBV2, the J gene TRBJ2-5; the D gene is possibly TRBD2 (6 bases). This CDR3 has 13 amino acids. CDR1 SNHLY and CDR2 FYNNEI come from the germline V gene. The germline V and J ends were trimmed by 6 bases and 1 base, with 9 bases remaining between them.

The genes are TRBV4-3 and TRBJ1-4, with 10 bases fitting TRBD1. V lost 4 bases to trimming and J lost 7 bases; unmatched junction nucleotides: 9. The CDR3 is 16 residues long. Germline CDR1 is LGHNA and CDR2 is YSLEER. CDR3 region: CASSRLTGGRGEKLFF. The CDR3 coding sequence is TGCGCCAGCAGCCGCCTGACAGGGGGCCGGGGTGAAAAACTGTTTTTT.

The CDR3 region is CAWALSYEQYF. CDR3 nucleotides: TGTGCCTGGGCTCTCTCCTACGAGCAGTACTTC. The V gene is TRBV30, the J gene TRBJ2-5; the D is unclear. Gene TRBJ2-7 matches the end of the DNA better, so the J call may be wrong. Germline CDR1 and CDR2: GTSNPN and SVGIG (reference sequence). This CDR3 is 11 amino acids long.

This rearrangement joins TRBV30 to TRBJ1-1, with TRBD1 as a possible D gene (5 bases). The V gene lost 4 bases and the J gene lost 4 bases, with 13 bases spanning the gap. The CDR3 has 13 amino acids. The V gene's germline CDR1 is GTSNPN and CDR2 SVGIG (reference sequence). CDR3 amino acids: CAWNAGFGTEAFF. The CDR3 coding sequence is TGTGCCTGGAACGCAGGGTTCGGCACTGAAGCTTTCTTT.

The chain recombines TRBV5-6 with TRBJ1-5, with unresolved D. This CDR3 is 12 amino acids long. Germline loops: CDR1 SGHDT, CDR2 YYEEEE. The V end lost 2 bases, the J end lost 2 bases, and 2 bases lay between the germline ends. The DNA of the CDR3 is TGTGCCAGCAGCTTCGGCAATCAGCCCCAGCATTTT. Amino acid sequence: CASSFGNQPQHF.

Points on this clone: The sample has other DNA sequences that encode this CDR3 too. CDR3 DNA sequence: TGTGCCAGCAGTGAAGGGGGGGGCTCCTACAATGAGCAGTTCTTC. Translating gives CASSEGGGSYNEQFF. The V gene is TRBV6-1, the J gene TRBJ2-1; 7 bases map to TRBD2. This CDR3 has 15 residues. Germline assignment: CDR1 MNHNS and CDR2 SASEGT. The V gene end was trimmed by 1 base and the J gene end by 0 bases; junction bases not matched to a gene: 0.

This clone was counted a single time. The gene calls are TRBV4-1 and TRBJ2-7, with TRBD1 matching 9 bases. CDR1 is MGHRA, CDR2 YSYEKL, per germline. V shed 2 bases, J shed 5 bases, and the junction held 1 base outside the gene matches. The CDR3 covers 13 residues. Here the CDR3 reads CASSQTGGDEQYF. As DNA, the CDR3 is TGCGCCAGCAGCCAAACAGGGGGCGACGAGCAGTACTTC.

This clone occurred a few times. CDR3 sequence: CASSFGQGGFYGYTF. In DNA, the CDR3 is TGTGCCAGCAGTTTTGGACAGGGAGGCTTCTATGGCTACACCTTC. This chain joins TRBV27 and TRBJ1-2, with 8 bases lining up with TRBD1. The V and J ends lost 3 bases and 4 bases, in that order; junction bases with no gene match: 7. The CDR3 runs 15 residues. Germline-derived CDR1 and CDR2 are MNHEY and SMNVEV (reference sequence).